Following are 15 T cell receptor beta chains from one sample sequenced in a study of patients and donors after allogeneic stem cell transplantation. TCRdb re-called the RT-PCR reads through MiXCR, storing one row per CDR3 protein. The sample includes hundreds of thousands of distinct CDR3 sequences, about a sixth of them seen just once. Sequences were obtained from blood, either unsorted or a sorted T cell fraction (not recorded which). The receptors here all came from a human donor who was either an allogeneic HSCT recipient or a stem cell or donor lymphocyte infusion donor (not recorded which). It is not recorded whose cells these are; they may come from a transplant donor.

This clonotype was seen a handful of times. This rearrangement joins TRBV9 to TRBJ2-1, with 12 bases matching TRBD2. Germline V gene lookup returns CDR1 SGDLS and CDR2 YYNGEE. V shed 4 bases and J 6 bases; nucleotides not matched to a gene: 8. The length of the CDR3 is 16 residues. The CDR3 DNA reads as TGTGCCAGCAGCTCCCTAGCGGGGGGGCCGTTCAATGAGCAGTTCTTC. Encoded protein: CASSSLAGGPFNEQFF. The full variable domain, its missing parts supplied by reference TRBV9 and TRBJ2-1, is DSGVTQTPKHLITATGQRVTLRCSPRSGDLSVYWYQQSLDQGLQFLIQYYNGEERAKGNILERFSAQQFPDLHSELNLSSLELGDSALYFCASSSLAGGPFNEQFFGPGTRLTVL.

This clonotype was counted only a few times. CDR3 bases: TGTGCCAGCAGTTACGTTAGGGACTTAAACACCGGGGAGCTGTTTTTT. Protein sequence: CASSYVRDLNTGELFF. The chain couples TRBV6-2 or TRBV6-3 to TRBJ2-2; tentatively, D is TRBD2 (6 bases). CDR1 is MNHEY, CDR2 SVGEGT, per germline. The CDR3 has 16 amino acids. Trimming cost V 2 bases and J 2 bases, with 12 bases left between them.

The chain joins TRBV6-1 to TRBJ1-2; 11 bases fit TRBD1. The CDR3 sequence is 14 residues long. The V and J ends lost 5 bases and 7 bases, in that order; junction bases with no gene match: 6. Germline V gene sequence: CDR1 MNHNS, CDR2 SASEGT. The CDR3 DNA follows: TGTGCCAGCAGTCACGGACAGGGGGCTGTTGGCTACACCTTC. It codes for CASSHGQGAVGYTF.

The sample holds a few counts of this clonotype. Here the CDR3 reads CASSQVRGQGFLTDTQYF. CDR3 DNA: TGTGCCAGCAGCCAAGTAAGAGGACAGGGTTTTTTGACAGATACGCAGTATTTT. This chain joins TRBV4-2 and TRBJ2-3, with TRBD1 matching over 8 bases. CDR1 and CDR2 from the germline V gene are LGHNA and YNFKEQ. Trimming took 1 base from V and 3 from J; bases not matched to a gene: 12. This CDR3 contains 18 residues.

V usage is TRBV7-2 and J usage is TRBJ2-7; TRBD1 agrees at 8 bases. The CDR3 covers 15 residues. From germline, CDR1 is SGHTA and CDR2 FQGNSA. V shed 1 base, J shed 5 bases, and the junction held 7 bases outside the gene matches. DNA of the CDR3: TGTGCCAGCAGCTTAGACAGGGGGTCCCCCAACGAGCAGTACTTC. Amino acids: CASSLDRGSPNEQYF.

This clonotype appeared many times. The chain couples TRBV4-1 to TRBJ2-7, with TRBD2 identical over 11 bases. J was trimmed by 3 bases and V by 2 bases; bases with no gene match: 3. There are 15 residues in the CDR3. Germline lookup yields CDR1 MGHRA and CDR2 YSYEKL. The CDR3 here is CASSQPTSGSYEQYF. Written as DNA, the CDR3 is TGCGCCAGCAGCCAACCCACTAGCGGGAGCTACGAGCAGTACTTC.

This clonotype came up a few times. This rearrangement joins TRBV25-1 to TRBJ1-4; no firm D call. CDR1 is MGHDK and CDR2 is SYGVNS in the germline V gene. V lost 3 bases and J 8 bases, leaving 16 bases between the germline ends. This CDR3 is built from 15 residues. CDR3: CASSDLGAGNEKLFF. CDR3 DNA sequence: TGTGCCAGCAGTGACCTGGGAGCGGGTAACGAAAAACTGTTTTTT.

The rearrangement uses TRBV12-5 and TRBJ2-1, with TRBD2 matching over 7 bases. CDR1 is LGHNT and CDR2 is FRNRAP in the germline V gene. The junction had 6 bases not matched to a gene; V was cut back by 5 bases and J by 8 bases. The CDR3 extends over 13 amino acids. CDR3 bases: TGTGCTAGTGGTGGTACTAGCGTGGATGAGCAGTTCTTC. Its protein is CASGGTSVDEQFF.

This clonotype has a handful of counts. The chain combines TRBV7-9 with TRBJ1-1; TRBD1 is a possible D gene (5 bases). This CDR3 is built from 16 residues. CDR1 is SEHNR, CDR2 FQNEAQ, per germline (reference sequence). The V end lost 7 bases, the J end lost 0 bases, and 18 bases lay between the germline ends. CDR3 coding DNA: TGTGCCAGCACCGTTAGTGGGGGAATTTTGAACACTGAAGCTTTCTTT. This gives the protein CASTVSGGILNTEAFF.

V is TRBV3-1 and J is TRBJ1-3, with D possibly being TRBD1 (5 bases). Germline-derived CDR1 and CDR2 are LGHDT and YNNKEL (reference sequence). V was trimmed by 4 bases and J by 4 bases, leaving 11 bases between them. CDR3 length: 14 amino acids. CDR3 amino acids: CASSPGIRGNTIYF. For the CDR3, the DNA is TGTGCCAGCAGCCCAGGGATCCGCGGAAACACCATATATTTT.

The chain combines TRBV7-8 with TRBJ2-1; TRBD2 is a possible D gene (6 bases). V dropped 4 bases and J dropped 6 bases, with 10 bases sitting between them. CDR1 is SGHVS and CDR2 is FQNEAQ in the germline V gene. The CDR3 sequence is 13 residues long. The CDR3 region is CASSSLGGNEQFF. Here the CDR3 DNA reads TGTGCCAGCAGCTCCCTCGGGGGCAATGAGCAGTTCTTC.

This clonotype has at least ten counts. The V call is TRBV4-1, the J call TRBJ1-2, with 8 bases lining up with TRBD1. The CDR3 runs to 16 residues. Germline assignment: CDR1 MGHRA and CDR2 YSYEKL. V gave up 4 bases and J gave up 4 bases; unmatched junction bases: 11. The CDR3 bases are TGCGCCAGCAGCCCCGGGACAGGCCTGGGGAGCTATGGCTACACCTTC. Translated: CASSPGTGLGSYGYTF.

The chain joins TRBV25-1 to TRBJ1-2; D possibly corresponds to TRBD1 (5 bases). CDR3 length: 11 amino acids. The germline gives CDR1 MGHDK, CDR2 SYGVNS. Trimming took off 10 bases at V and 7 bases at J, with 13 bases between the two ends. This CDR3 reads CATGGDRGYTF. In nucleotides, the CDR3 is TGTGCCACTGGGGGGGATCGTGGCTACACCTTC.

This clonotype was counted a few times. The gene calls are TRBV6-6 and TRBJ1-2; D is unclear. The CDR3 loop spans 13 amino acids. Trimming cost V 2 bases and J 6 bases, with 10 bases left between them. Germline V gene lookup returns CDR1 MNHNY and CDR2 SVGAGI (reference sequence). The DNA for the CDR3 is TGTGCCAGCAGTTACAGTCGAGCAGATGGCTACACCTTC. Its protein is CASSYSRADGYTF.

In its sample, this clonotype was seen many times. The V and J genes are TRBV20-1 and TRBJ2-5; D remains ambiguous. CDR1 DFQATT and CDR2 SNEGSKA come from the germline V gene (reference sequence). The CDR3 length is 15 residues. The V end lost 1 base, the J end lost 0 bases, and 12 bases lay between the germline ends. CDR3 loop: CSARVRPRYQETQYF. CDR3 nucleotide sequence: TGCAGTGCTAGAGTTCGGCCGAGGTACCAAGAGACCCAGTACTTC.